This TCR beta chain was sequenced in a study of blood T cells in healthy people across ages. General study results and limits: More naive CD4+ cells and higher diversity were found in long-lived than in aged donors.

Primers used in a second PCR of roughly 6 to 11 cycles were a sample-barcoded 5' primer and a J-beta primer mix. TCRdb reprocessed the 5' RACE reads via MiXCR and lists one record per CDR3 protein. The sample has about 640,000 distinct CDR3 sequences, about 30% seen once. A remark on this clonotype: The antigen is undetermined. At one end, the junction sequence differs from germline, possibly due to a read error.

Each donor's blood draw was ten milliliters of peripheral blood. This clonotype was obtained from a woman older than 75 in good health. Sequencing used blood.

The CDR3 sequence: CAGSPPGTDTQYF. The CDR3 nucleotides are TGTGCCGGCAGCCCCCCGGGGACAGATACGCAGTATTTT. The chain employs TRBV7-3 and TRBJ2-3; possible D gene TRBD2, 5 bases. Germline V gene lookup returns CDR1 SGHTA and CDR2 FQGTGA. The CDR3 has 13 amino acids. The full variable domain, completed using reference TRBV7-3 and TRBJ2-3, is GAGVSQTPSNKVTEKGKYVELRCDPISGHTALYWYRQSLGQGPEFLIYFQGTGAADDSGLPNDRFFAVRPEGSVSTLKIQRTERGDSAVYLCAGSPPGTDTQYFGPGTRLTVL.